The sequence of this TCR beta chain was determined in a study of regulatory T cells in long-lasting Graves disease. Study-level background: Patients newly diagnosed with Graves' had been on antithyroid drugs for under 3 months.

Libraries of TCR beta came from iRepertoire HTBI primers plus Arm-PCR of CDR3 regions. Each CDR3 protein is one row after TCRdb ran MiXCR on the multiplex PCR reads. The data contain approximately 490,000 distinct CDR3 sequences, roughly 16% of them singletons. Time point given: newly diagnosed GD, antithyroid drugs for less than 3 months. Researchers made the TCR library from RNA that was extracted from PBMCs. This clonotype was recorded at least ten times. The CDR3 has 15 residues. Germline-derived CDR1 and CDR2 are MDHEN and SYDVKM. V was clipped by 6 bases and J by 4 bases; unmatched bases: 9. These same data were also listed under a study on T cells in Graves' hyperthyroidism and ophthalmopathy.

This sequence originates from a man aged 40-49 years with Graves disease. Sequences were derived from peripheral blood mononuclear cells (PBMCs), sampled at new diagnosis, from a patient treated with antithyroid drugs. The chain joins TRBV28 to TRBJ2-5, with 9 bases lining up with TRBD1. CDR3 amino acids: CASRKPGQGRETQYF. The DNA for the CDR3 is TGTGCCAGCAGGAAACCGGGACAGGGTAGAGAGACCCAGTACTTC.